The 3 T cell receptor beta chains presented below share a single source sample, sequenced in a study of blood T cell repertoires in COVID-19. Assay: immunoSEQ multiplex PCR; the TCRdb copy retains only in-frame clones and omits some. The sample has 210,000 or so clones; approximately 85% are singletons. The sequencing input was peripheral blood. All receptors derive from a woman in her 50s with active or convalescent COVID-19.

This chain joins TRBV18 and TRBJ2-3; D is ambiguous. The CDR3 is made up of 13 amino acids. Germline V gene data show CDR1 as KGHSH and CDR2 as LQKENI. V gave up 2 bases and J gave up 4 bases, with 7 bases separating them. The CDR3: CASSPDTADTQYF. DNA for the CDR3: TGTGCCAGCTCACCAGATACAGCAGATACGCAGTATTTT.

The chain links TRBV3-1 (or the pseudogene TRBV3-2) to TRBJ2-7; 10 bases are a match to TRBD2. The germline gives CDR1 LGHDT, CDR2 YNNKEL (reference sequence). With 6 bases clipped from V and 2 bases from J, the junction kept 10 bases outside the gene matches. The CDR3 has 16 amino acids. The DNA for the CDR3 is TGTGCCAGCAGACCGACTAGCGGGTTGCCCCCCTACGAGCAGTACTTC. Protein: CASRPTSGLPPYEQYF.

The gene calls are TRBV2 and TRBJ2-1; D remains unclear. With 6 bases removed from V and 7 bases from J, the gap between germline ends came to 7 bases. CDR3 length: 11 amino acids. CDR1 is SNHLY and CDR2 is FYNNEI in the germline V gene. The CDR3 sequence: CASRGVNEQFF. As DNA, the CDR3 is TGTGCCAGCAGGGGCGTAAATGAGCAGTTCTTC.